This T cell receptor (beta chain) stems from a study of blood T cell repertoires in COVID-19. The overall study: COVID-19 samples collected from the United States, Italy and Spain covered acute and convalescent phases. T cells, B-cell-depleted T cells, or PBMCs provided the cDNA or gDNA that served as material.

This CDR3 has 17 residues. Trimming pared 1 base from V and 2 bases from J, leaving 14 bases between. Germline CDR1 reads SGHTA; CDR2 reads FQGNSA. This clone was counted a single time. Original handling: Estimated nucleated cell counts came from reference gene primer amplification. Generated by immunoSEQ multiplex PCR, the TCRdb table keeps only in-frame clones and is missing some. The V and J calls and clone size come from that table; D and trimming were worked out from the DNA. The table lists about 29,000 clones, 80% of them singletons. The specimen was peripheral blood. This clonotype originated in a woman aged 70 to 79 with acute or convalescent COVID-19. The chain carries TRBV7-2 and TRBJ2-2; weak D call: TRBD1 (5 bases). Here the CDR3 reads CASSLDRVWGNTGELFF. CDR3 DNA sequence: TGTGCCAGCAGCTTAGATCGGGTTTGGGGCAACACCGGGGAGCTGTTTTTT.